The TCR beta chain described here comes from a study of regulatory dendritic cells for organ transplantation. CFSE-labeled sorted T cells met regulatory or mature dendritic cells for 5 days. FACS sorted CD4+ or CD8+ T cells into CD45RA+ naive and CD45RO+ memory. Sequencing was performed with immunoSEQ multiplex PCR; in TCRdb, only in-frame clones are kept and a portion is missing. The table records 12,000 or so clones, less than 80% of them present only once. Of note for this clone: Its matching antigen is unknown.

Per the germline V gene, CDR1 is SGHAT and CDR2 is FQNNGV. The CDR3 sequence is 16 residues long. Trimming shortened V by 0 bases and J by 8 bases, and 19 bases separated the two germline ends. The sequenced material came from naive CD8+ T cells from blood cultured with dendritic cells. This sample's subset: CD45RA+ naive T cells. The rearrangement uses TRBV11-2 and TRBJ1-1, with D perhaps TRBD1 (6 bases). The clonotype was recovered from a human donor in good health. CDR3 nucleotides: TGTGCCAGCAGCTTAGATTCGGGCGCAGGGGCGCGGGAAGCTTTCTTT. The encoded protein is CASSLDSGAGAREAFF. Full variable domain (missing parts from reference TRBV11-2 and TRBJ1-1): EAGVAQSPRYKIIEKRQSVAFWCNPISGHATLYWYQQILGQGPKLLIQFQNNGVVDDSQLPKDRFSAERLKGVDSTLKIQPAKLEDSAVYLCASSLDSGAGAREAFFGQGTRLTVV.